The rows below give T cell receptor beta chains drawn from one sample of a study of T cells in Graves' hyperthyroidism and ophthalmopathy. TCRdb called the multiplex PCR reads again in MiXCR, with one record for every CDR3 protein. Among roughly 250,000 distinct CDR3 sequences listed, 13% to 15% were seen once. The sample consisted of blood. The receptor set was obtained from a woman between 40 and 55 years old with Graves' hyperthyroidism that later progressed to Graves' ophthalmopathy. The CDR3 runs from the conserved cysteine through the conserved F or W. Clone size is not always given. Where it is, it says once, few, many or a class for expanded clones.

clone size | V gene | CDR3 protein
- | TRBV27 | CASSDPPTSGRSEQFF
- | TRBV12-3/TRBV12-4 | CASSILVGGFSSQYF
many | TRBV10-3 | CATKRDQETQYF
many | TRBV10-3 | CAISGGRAMDTQYF
many | TRBV3-1 | CASSQSTPGLGRGRGSYNEQFF
many | TRBV7-8 | CASSLGTGVLYNEQFF
- | TRBV3-1 | CASSPVGGEQYF
many | TRBV4-1 | CASSPARGGRARDTQYF
- | TRBV4-1 | CASSQGLRGPNTEAFF
many | TRBV5-4 | CASSIRQGLDTQYF
- | TRBV2 | CASSAPGADPHEQYF
- | TRBV19 | CASSIGSSYNEQFF
- | TRBV5-5 | CASSFPAGEQYF
many | TRBV5-1 | CASRGSEIYEQYF
many | TRBV5-1 | CASSLEQGPREAFF
- | TRBV7-9 | CASTIQGAGTEAFF
- | TRBV10-3 | CAISESLGADEQYF
few | TRBV5-4 | CASSLDAAEETQYF
many | TRBV20-1 | CSASTGINNSPLHF
many | TRBV6-2/TRBV6-3 | CASRTPPNEQFF
few | TRBV5-1 | CASSSRGSLDYEQYF
- | TRBV11-2 | CASSLGGGAGYTF